The 27 T cell receptor beta chains reported below all come from one sample, sequenced in a study of sequential checkpoint blockade in melanoma. The treatment: randomized to nivolumab then ipilimumab (arm A) or the reverse (arm B). Method: immunoSEQ multiplex PCR; TCRdb's copy keeps in-frame clones and lacks some. The sample consists of 25,000 to 35,000 clones, roughly 73% of them appearing once. The specimen was CD8+ T cells sorted from blood (inferred from file names), collected from a patient given nivolumab and ipilimumab in sequence. The receptors come from a human donor with melanoma.

The rearrangement links TRBV6-6 to TRBJ2-3, with 12 bases fitting TRBD2. The CDR3 has 15 residues. V gave up 5 bases and J gave up 6 bases; unmatched junction bases: 6. Germline V gene sequence: CDR1 MNHNY, CDR2 SVGAGI (reference sequence). CDR3 in DNA: TGTGCCAGCAGTAGTCTAGCGGGGGGGTTGGATACGCAGTATTTT. Translating it yields CASSSLAGGLDTQYF.

The V and J genes are TRBV27 and TRBJ1-2; weak D call: TRBD1 (5 bases). Between the trimmed V and J ends, which lost 5 bases and 4 bases, there was a span of 17 bases. Germline V gives CDR1 MNHEY, CDR2 SMNVEV (reference sequence). This CDR3 comprises 15 residues. The CDR3 nucleotides are TGTGCCAGCAGTCCCCGGGGAGGGGCCATCTATGGCTACACCTTC. This encodes CASSPRGGAIYGYTF.

CDR3 DNA sequence: TGTGCCAGCAGGAGAGGACAAGCTTACTATGGCTACACCTTC. Amino acids: CASRRGQAYYGYTF. The chain is built from TRBV7-9 and TRBJ1-2; a weak D match, TRBD1 (5 bases). Germline CDR1 and CDR2: SEHNR and FQNEAQ (reference sequence). The CDR3 is made up of 14 amino acids. Between the trimmed V and J ends, which lost 6 bases and 3 bases, there was a span of 14 bases.

The chain combines TRBV4-2 with TRBJ1-3; perhaps TRBD1 as D (5 bases). The CDR3 consists of 18 residues. Germline V gene sequence: CDR1 LGHNA, CDR2 YNFKEQ. V was clipped by 1 base and J by 0 bases, with 16 bases between them. CDR3 sequence (DNA): TGTGCCAGCAGCCAAGTAATGGGGGAGGGTCCCTCTGGAAACACCATATATTTT. Its translation: CASSQVMGEGPSGNTIYF.

This clone qualifies as medium-sized. The chain uses TRBV27 and TRBJ2-7; perhaps TRBD2 as D (6 bases). Between the trimmed V and J ends, which lost 5 bases and 0 bases, there was a span of 14 bases. The CDR3 has 15 residues. Germline CDR1 reads MNHEY; CDR2 reads SMNVEV (reference sequence). The CDR3 DNA is TGTGCCAGCAGTGTTACGGAGGGACCCTCCTACGAGCAGTACTTC. Its protein product is CASSVTEGPSYEQYF.

The chain joins TRBV7-9 to TRBJ1-6; D gene unclear. The CDR3 totals 15 residues. In germline, CDR1 is SEHNR, CDR2 FQNEAQ (reference sequence). Trimming removed 1 base at V and 13 bases at J, with 17 bases between. The CDR3 sequence is CASSLEAEEGSPLHF. The DNA for the CDR3 is TGTGCCAGCAGCTTAGAGGCGGAGGAAGGCTCCCCCCTCCACTTT.

V gene TRBV14 combines with J gene TRBJ2-7; 7 bases map to TRBD1. V was clipped by 4 bases and J by 1 base; unmatched bases: 4. Germline assignment: CDR1 SGHDN and CDR2 FVKESK. The CDR3 extends over 14 amino acids. The CDR3 DNA reads as TGTGCCAGCAGCCGAGGACAGGAATCCTACGAGCAGTACTTC. Its translation: CASSRGQESYEQYF.

The chain joins TRBV6-1 to TRBJ1-1; D is possibly TRBD1 (6 bases). Trimming stripped 7 bases from V and 7 bases from J, with 16 bases between. CDR1 is MNHNS, CDR2 SASEGT, per germline. The CDR3 runs 13 residues. Written as DNA, the CDR3 is TGTGCCAGCAATCGAGGGGGGAGGGGTGAAGCTTTCTTT. It codes for CASNRGGRGEAFF.

CDR3 protein: CASSLDRINTEAFF. In DNA, the CDR3 is TGCGCCAGCAGCTTGGACAGGATTAACACTGAAGCTTTCTTT. V gene TRBV4-3 combines with J gene TRBJ1-1; 7 bases are a match to TRBD1. V lost 5 bases to trimming and J lost 2 bases; unmatched junction nucleotides: 5. CDR1 LGHNA and CDR2 YSLEER come from the germline V gene. The CDR3 is 14 amino acids.

The chain couples TRBV27 to TRBJ2-5; D remains unclear. The ends were cut back, 0 bases at V and 0 bases at J, with 8 bases in the middle. CDR3 length: 15 amino acids. Germline-derived CDR1 and CDR2 are MNHEY and SMNVEV (reference sequence). The chain's CDR3 is CASSLSSMYQETQYF. CDR3 in DNA: TGTGCCAGCAGTTTATCATCCATGTACCAAGAGACCCAGTACTTC.

V gene TRBV9 combines with J gene TRBJ2-5; a weak D match, TRBD2 (6 bases). CDR1 and CDR2 from the germline V gene are SGDLS and YYNGEE. CDR3 size: 14 residues. Trimming took off 3 bases at V and 3 bases at J, with 12 bases between the two ends. Here the CDR3 reads CASSAWGEEETQYF. The CDR3 bases are TGTGCCAGCAGCGCTTGGGGGGAGGAAGAGACCCAGTACTTC.

This sequence joins TRBV5-4 and TRBJ1-5; D remains unclear. Germline CDR1 reads SGHNT; CDR2 reads YYREEE (reference sequence). Trimming removed 2 bases from V and 3 bases from J, with 6 bases in between. The CDR3 is made up of 13 amino acids. The CDR3 DNA reads as TGTGCCAGCAGCTTCGAACACAATCAGCCCCAGCATTTT. It codes for CASSFEHNQPQHF.

The rearrangement joins TRBV4-2 to TRBJ2-3, with 8 bases lining up with TRBD2. Germline values: CDR1 LGHNA, CDR2 YNFKEQ. Losses at the gene ends were 0 bases for V and 2 bases for J; bases not matched to a gene: 4. This CDR3 spans 16 amino acids. The CDR3 DNA sequence: TGTGCCAGCAGCCAAGATGGAGCGGGAGACACAGATACGCAGTATTTT. It encodes CASSQDGAGDTDTQYF.

The chain uses TRBV30 and TRBJ1-2; perhaps TRBD1 as D (6 bases). Per the germline V gene, CDR1 is GTSNPN and CDR2 is SVGIG (reference sequence). The ends were cut back, 2 bases at V and 4 bases at J, with 26 bases in the middle. The CDR3 is made up of 18 amino acids. This chain's CDR3 is CAWSSLFGTQLGTYGYTF. CDR3 nucleotide sequence: TGTGCCTGGAGTTCATTGTTTGGGACACAACTAGGAACCTATGGCTACACCTTC. The full variable domain, with the rest looked up from reference TRBV30 and TRBJ1-2, is SQTIHQWPATLVQPVGSPLSLECTVEGTSNPNLYWYRQAAGRGLQLLFYSVGIGQISSEVPQNLSASRPQDRQFILSSKKLLLSDSGFYLCAWSSLFGTQLGTYGYTFGSGTRLTVV.

V and J are TRBV4-2 and TRBJ2-1; 10 nucleotides align to TRBD2. This CDR3 has 20 residues. The germline gives CDR1 LGHNA, CDR2 YNFKEQ. J lost 0 bases, V lost 0 bases, and 11 bases had no gene match. The CDR3 sequence is CASSQEGPSGGPTSYNEQFF. The CDR3 nucleotides are TGTGCCAGCAGCCAAGAAGGTCCTAGCGGGGGCCCAACCTCCTACAATGAGCAGTTCTTC.

The V call is TRBV7-9, the J call TRBJ2-7; 10 bases match TRBD2. V shed 6 bases and J 5 bases; nucleotides not matched to a gene: 7. CDR1 and CDR2 (germline): SEHNR, FQNEAQ (reference sequence). The CDR3 totals 14 residues. CDR3 coding DNA: TGTGCCAGCAGTTCAGCGGGGGGGCGGGACGAGCAGTACTTC. Translating gives CASSSAGGRDEQYF.

The V call is TRBV27, the J call TRBJ1-3; D not resolved. The CDR3 contains 14 residues. Between the trimmed V and J ends, which lost 3 bases and 0 bases, there was a span of 6 bases. CDR1 MNHEY and CDR2 SMNVEV come from the germline V gene (reference sequence). CDR3 residues: CASSFLGSGNTIYF. CDR3 DNA sequence: TGTGCCAGCAGTTTCCTCGGCTCTGGAAACACCATATATTTT.

The gene calls are TRBV4-3 and TRBJ1-5; TRBD1 might be the D (5 bases). Germline loops: CDR1 LGHNA, CDR2 YSLEER. Between the trimmed V and J ends, which lost 0 bases and 4 bases, there was a span of 13 bases. The CDR3 is 16 amino acids. The DNA of the CDR3 is TGCGCCAGCAGCCAAGATCGCGGGACGGTAAATCAGCCCCAGCATTTT. This gives the protein CASSQDRGTVNQPQHF.

The rearrangement links TRBV9 to TRBJ2-7, with TRBD1 as a possible D gene (5 bases). Per germline, CDR1 SGDLS and CDR2 YYNGEE. V lost 0 bases and J 0 bases, leaving 10 bases between the germline ends. This CDR3 has 15 amino acids. CDR3 sequence reads: CASSVATGNSYEQYF. CDR3 sequence (DNA): TGTGCCAGCAGCGTAGCCACAGGAAACTCCTACGAGCAGTACTTC.

The V gene is TRBV18, the J gene TRBJ2-7; D uncertain. Trimming cost V 2 bases and J 0 bases, with 11 bases left between them. Germline V lookup: CDR1 KGHSH, CDR2 LQKENI. This CDR3 spans 15 amino acids. The CDR3 sequence: CASSPSLGGSYEQYF. DNA of the CDR3: TGTGCCAGCTCACCAAGCCTCGGCGGCTCCTACGAGCAGTACTTC.

This clone has more than one count but fewer than ten. CDR3 bases: TGTGCCAGCAGCAAAGGACTAGCGGGGGAGCAGTCCCAGTACTTC. It translates to CASSKGLAGEQSQYF. The V call is TRBV21-1, the J call TRBJ2-5; TRBD2, the D gene given by the table, was not confirmed from the DNA. TRBV21-1 is marked as a pseudogene. There are 15 residues in the CDR3.

The chain joins TRBV5-1 to TRBJ2-1, with 9 bases identical to TRBD2. Trimming at V came to 0 bases and at J to 3 bases, leaving 1 base not matched to a gene. Germline CDR1 SGHRS, CDR2 YFSETQ. The CDR3 is 15 amino acids. The CDR3 spells CASSLVAGVYNEQFF. The CDR3 DNA is TGCGCCAGCAGCTTGGTAGCGGGGGTCTACAATGAGCAGTTCTTC.

The rearrangement uses TRBV27 and TRBJ2-1; D is perhaps TRBD1 (5 bases). The CDR3 covers 14 residues. From germline, CDR1 is MNHEY and CDR2 SMNVEV (reference sequence). V lost 2 bases, J lost 6 bases, and 11 bases lay in between. CDR3 coding DNA: TGTGCCAGCAGTTTAGGGGCTAGGGGCAATGAGCAGTTCTTC. Its protein is CASSLGARGNEQFF.

This clone was observed once. The J gene is TRBJ2-3, the V gene TRBV5-4, with 7 bases aligning to TRBD2. With 2 bases clipped from V and 4 bases from J, the junction kept 13 bases outside the gene matches. The CDR3 runs to 17 residues. The V gene's germline CDR1 is SGHNT and CDR2 YYREEE (reference sequence). CDR3 protein: CASSLGLWRERADTQYF. The DNA for the CDR3 is TGTGCCAGCAGCTTAGGATTATGGCGGGAGAGGGCAGATACGCAGTATTTT.

This sequence joins TRBV28 and TRBJ1-2; D call uncertain. Germline V lookup: CDR1 MDHEN, CDR2 SYDVKM. Trimming took off 6 bases at V and 3 bases at J, with 14 bases between the two ends. This CDR3 contains 14 residues. In DNA, the CDR3 is TGTGCCAGCAGGGGGTTCCTAGCGGACTATGGCTACACCTTC. This encodes CASRGFLADYGYTF.

This clone was observed a handful of times. The V call is TRBV14, the J call TRBJ2-7; unclear D gene. In germline, CDR1 is SGHDN, CDR2 FVKESK. V lost 1 base and J 4 bases, leaving 2 bases between the germline ends. This CDR3 has 11 amino acids. CDR3 residues: CASSQAYEQYF. The DNA for the CDR3 is TGTGCCAGCAGCCAAGCTTACGAGCAGTACTTC.

The chain links TRBV19 to TRBJ2-3; no clear D. The CDR3 contains 16 residues. Germline V lookup: CDR1 LNHDA, CDR2 SQIVND (reference sequence). The V and J ends lost 3 bases and 2 bases respectively, with 15 bases between them. The CDR3: CASSMMVTDFTDTQYF. CDR3 in DNA: TGTGCCAGTAGTATGATGGTCACAGATTTCACAGATACGCAGTATTTT.